Listed below are T cell receptor beta chains from one sample, sequenced in a study of blood T cell repertoires in COVID-19. The assay was immunoSEQ multiplex PCR, and TCRdb's table has in-frame clones only and misses some. This sample has fewer than 60,000 clones, with about 77% found just once. Sequences were obtained from peripheral blood. The source of these receptors is a human donor in a cohort sampled during active COVID-19. Each CDR3 is given with its conserved first and last residue. The D gene is left open where the match is weak. Clone size appears in some rows only: once, few, many, or a class for an expanded clone.

>TRBV14|TRBD2|-|TRBJ2-5
TGTGCCAGCAGCCGTGGACTAGCGGGCCCTCAAGGGGCGGAGACCCAGTACTTC
CASSRGLAGPQGAETQYF
>TRBV10-2|-|once|TRBJ1-2
TGCGCCAGCAGTGAGTTAGCAGGGGTGGAACATGGCTACACCTTC
CASSELAGVEHGYTF
>TRBV21-1|-|-|TRBJ1-2
TGTGCCAGCAGCTCGCAGCGGGACCTGCCCTATGGCTACACCTTC
CASSSQRDLPYGYTF
>TRBV7-9|TRBD1|-|TRBJ1-5
TGTGCCAGCAGCTTAGGACAGGGGGGGAGCAATCAGCCCCAGCATTTT
CASSLGQGGSNQPQHF
>TRBV7-3|TRBD2|-|TRBJ2-3
TGTGCCAGCAGCCCGGATAGCGGGGTACGCACGAATACGCAGTATTTT
CASSPDSGVRTNTQYF
>TRBV6-2/TRBV6-3|TRBD1|-|TRBJ1-5
TGTGCCAGCAGTTATAGGACAGGGGCAACGCCCCAGCATTTT
CASSYRTGATPQHF
>TRBV7-9|TRBD2|few|TRBJ2-1
TGTGCCAGCAGCTTAGACAGGGCGAGCGGGAGGGCAATGGGCAATGAGCAGTTCTTC
CASSLDRASGRAMGNEQFF
>TRBV19|-|-|TRBJ2-3
TGTGCCAGTAGATTAATAAGCGCAACCACAGATACGCAGTATTTT
CASRLISATTDTQYF
>TRBV10-3|-|few|TRBJ2-1
TGTGCCACTTCAACCACTGGACAGAGCTCCTACAATGAGCAGTTCTTC
CATSTTGQSSYNEQFF
>TRBV7-9|-|-|TRBJ1-5
TGTGCCAGCAGCTCATCAGGGGCCGGGCAGCCCCAGCATTTT
CASSSSGAGQPQHF
>TRBV18|-|-|TRBJ1-2
TGTGCCAGCTCACCCTCCGCAGGCTATGGCTACACCTTC
CASSPSAGYGYTF
>TRBV7-9|-|-|TRBJ1-4
TGTGCCAGCAGCCCTAAGCCCAGGCTTAATGAAAAACTGTTTTTT
CASSPKPRLNEKLFF
>TRBV11-3|TRBD2|-|TRBJ2-3
TGTGCCAGCAGCATTAGCGGGGGGGCCGGGAATACGCAGTATTTT
CASSISGGAGNTQYF
>TRBV9|-|once|TRBJ1-6
TGTGCCAGCAGCCCTGGCCAGAATTCACCCCTCCACTTT
CASSPGQNSPLHF
>TRBV7-8|TRBD1|-|TRBJ2-1
TGTGCCAGCAGTTACTCACAGGGGCATGAGCAGTTCTTC
CASSYSQGHEQFF
>TRBV7-2|TRBD2|once|TRBJ2-7
TGTGCCAGCAGCTTGGGTCCTAGCGGGGGGGCGGGAATCTACGAGCAGTACTTC
CASSLGPSGGAGIYEQYF
>TRBV11-2|-|-|TRBJ2-3
TGTGCCAGCAGCCTGGGCGGGGGCTGGGGCACAGATACGCAGTATTTT
CASSLGGGWGTDTQYF
>TRBV12-3/TRBV12-4|-|-|TRBJ1-5
TGTGCCAGCAGTTTAAGGGGAAGGCAGCCCCAGCATTTT
CASSLRGRQPQHF
>TRBV5-1|-|few|TRBJ1-2
TGCGCCAGCAGCTTAAGGGGCCAACGGGGCTACACCTTC
CASSLRGQRGYTF
>TRBV7-9|TRBD2|-|TRBJ2-7
TGTGCCAGCAGCCCCGGGGGAAGCGGGGGCTTCGACGAGCAGTACTTC
CASSPGGSGGFDEQYF
>TRBV4-3|-|-|TRBJ2-2
TGCGCCAGCAGCCAAGAGCCAGGGGGGACCGGGGAGCTGTTTTTT
CASSQEPGGTGELFF
>TRBV7-3|-|-|TRBJ2-5
TGTGCCAGCAGTCTCGGAGGCTCGGAGACCCAGTACTTC
CASSLGGSETQYF
>TRBV4-1|-|many|TRBJ1-5
TGCGCCAGCAGCCTCGGGGGGGTGAATCAGCCCCAGCATTTT
CASSLGGVNQPQHF
>TRBV7-6|-|-|TRBJ1-4
TGTGCCAGCAGCTTGGGCAGCACTAATGAAAAACTGTTTTTT
CASSLGSTNEKLFF
>TRBV6-2/TRBV6-3|-|-|TRBJ1-4
TGTGCCAGCAGTCCCCGAGGAGGGACCAACATGATGGGAAAACTGTTTTTT
CASSPRGGTNMMGKLFF
>TRBV5-1|-|-|TRBJ1-1
TGCGCCAGCAGCTTTCAAACGGGGTCCTCTGAAGCTTTCTTT
CASSFQTGSSEAFF
>TRBV14|-|-|TRBJ1-6
TGTGCCAGCAGCCAAGAGATGACTCGAAATTCACCCCTCCACTTT
CASSQEMTRNSPLHF
>TRBV14|-|few|TRBJ1-5
TGTGCCAGCAGCCAACGCGATCAGCCCCAGCATTTT
CASSQRDQPQHF
>TRBV7-8|-|-|TRBJ1-1
TGTGCCAGCAGCTCGGGGTCGGGGGGCACTGAAGCTTTCTTT
CASSSGSGGTEAFF
>TRBV28|-|-|TRBJ1-5
TGTGCCAGCGTCGGGGGGAATCAGCCCCAGCATTTT
CASVGGNQPQHF
>TRBV7-2|TRBD2|-|TRBJ2-3
TGTGCCAGCAGCTTCGGGGCGGGGGGGCCAAATACGCAGTATTTT
CASSFGAGGPNTQYF
>TRBV9|-|-|TRBJ1-1
TGTGCCAGCAGCCACGGGTCCCACAACACTGAAGCTTTCTTT
CASSHGSHNTEAFF
>TRBV11-2|-|-|TRBJ1-1
TGTGCCAGCAGCTTATTCGGCAGGGGGAACACTGAAGCTTTCTTT
CASSLFGRGNTEAFF
>TRBV11-3|-|-|TRBJ1-1
TGTGCCAGCAGCTTAGTCGGGGGGAGGCAAGCTTTCTTT
CASSLVGGRQAFF
>TRBV12-3/TRBV12-4|-|-|TRBJ1-1
TGTGCCAGCAGCTCGGACAGAAACACTGAAGCTTTCTTT
CASSSDRNTEAFF
>TRBV5-1|TRBD1|-|TRBJ2-7
TGCGCCAGCAGCTGGACAGGGGCGGCCTACGAGCAGTACTTC
CASSWTGAAYEQYF
>TRBV5-1|-|-|TRBJ1-4
TGCGCCAGCAGCTTGGGGGACGGGGGTGAAAAACTGTTTTTT
CASSLGDGGEKLFF
>TRBV6-1|TRBD2|-|TRBJ2-7
TGTGCCAGCTCGGGAGGACCCTACGAGCAGTACTTC
CASSGGPYEQYF
>TRBV18|-|few|TRBJ2-2
TGTGCCAGCTCACCACCTGTCCGACCGGGGTTAGGGGAGCTGTTTTTT
CASSPPVRPGLGELFF
>TRBV7-3|TRBD2|-|TRBJ2-1
TGTGCCAGCAGCTTAATCGGGAGGAACAATGAGCAGTTCTTC
CASSLIGRNNEQFF
>TRBV18|-|-|TRBJ2-2
TGTGCCAGCTCCCCCAACCAGTTGGGCTCTACCGGGGAGCTGTTTTTT
CASSPNQLGSTGELFF
>TRBV28|TRBD1|-|TRBJ2-3
TGTGCCAGCGGGACAGGGACAGATACGCAGTATTTT
CASGTGTDTQYF
>TRBV7-3|-|-|TRBJ2-7
TGTGCCAGCAATATTGGCGGCAGACGGCACCCCCACGAGCAGTACTTC
CASNIGGRRHPHEQYF
>TRBV2|-|medium-sized|TRBJ1-2
TGTGCCAGCAGTGAACGTTGGAGTGATTATGGCTACACCTTC
CASSERWSDYGYTF
>TRBV6-5|TRBD1|-|TRBJ2-7
TGTGCCAGCAGTTTGGGACAGGGCCCGTCAGTATGGTACTTC
CASSLGQGPSVWYF
>TRBV19|-|-|TRBJ2-6
TGTGCCAGTAGTATAGGTAGCAGGGTGGACGGGGCCAACGTCCTGACTTTC
CASSIGSRVDGANVLTF
>TRBV5-1|TRBD1|once|TRBJ1-1
TGCGCCAGCAGCCCCGGGACAGGGCATGAAGCTTTCTTT
CASSPGTGHEAFF